What follows are 14 T cell receptor beta chains derived from one specimen sequenced in a study of blood T cells in healthy people across ages. A J-beta primer mix and a sample-barcoded 5' primer were used in a second PCR of roughly 7 to 12 cycles. TCRdb reprocessed the 5' RACE reads with MiXCR, giving one entry per CDR3 protein. Here the sample spans about 1.1 million distinct CDR3 sequences, roughly two fifths being singletons. Sequenced sample: blood. Receptors were obtained from a man aged 18 to 29 in good health.

About this clonotype itself: A junction end diverges from the germline sequence, so it may reflect a read error. The chain has TRBV29-1 and TRBJ2-3; 10 positions match TRBD2. This CDR3 spans 14 amino acids. Germline CDR1 is SQVTM and CDR2 is ANQGSEA. The CDR3 loop is CSAEAGGVGDTQYF. The CDR3 bases are TGCAGCGCTGAAGCGGGAGGGGTCGGAGATACGCAGTATTTT.

The table lists this clonotype with a few counts. The chain couples TRBV27 to TRBJ2-1, with 7 nucleotides matching TRBD1. Per the germline V gene, CDR1 is MNHEY and CDR2 is SMNVEV (reference sequence). The CDR3 length is 16 residues. Losses at the gene ends were 3 bases for V and 1 base for J; bases not matched to a gene: 6. The CDR3 sequence is CASSFPGQDSYNEQFF. The CDR3 DNA reads TGTGCCAGCAGTTTCCCAGGACAGGATTCCTACAATGAGCAGTTCTTC.

This clonotype was recorded at least ten times. CDR3 sequence (DNA): TGCAGTTTTGCCGGGACGGGGAACAATGAGCAGTTCTTC. Protein sequence: CSFAGTGNNEQFF. The chain recombines TRBV20-1 with TRBJ2-1, with D perhaps TRBD1 or TRBD2 (5 bases each). Trimming removed 8 bases at V and 5 bases at J, with 16 bases between. In germline, CDR1 is DFQATT, CDR2 SNEGSKA (reference sequence). CDR3 length: 13 residues.

The J gene is TRBJ2-1, the V gene TRBV7-8; 10 nucleotides line up with TRBD2. The germline V gene has CDR1 SGHVS and CDR2 FQNEAQ. The CDR3 covers 15 residues. The ends lost 3 bases at V and 4 bases at J; junction bases unmatched: 3. The CDR3 loop is CASSFSGGFYNEQFF. CDR3 in DNA: TGTGCCAGCAGCTTTAGCGGGGGGTTTTACAATGAGCAGTTCTTC.

The chain couples TRBV12-3 or TRBV12-4 to TRBJ1-1; D ambiguous. CDR3 size: 15 residues. V shed 5 bases and J shed 3 bases, with 16 bases lying between them. CDR3 coding DNA: TGTGCCAGCAGTCTATTATCGGGGATACACACTGAAGCTTTCTTT. It codes for CASSLLSGIHTEAFF.

V is TRBV7-2 and J is TRBJ2-1; no clear D. The CDR3 length is 16 residues. With 2 bases removed from V and 0 bases from J, the gap between germline ends came to 11 bases. CDR1 SGHTA and CDR2 FQGNSA come from the germline V gene. As DNA, the CDR3 is TGTGCCAGCAGCTTATACGGAAGGAACTCCTACAATGAGCAGTTCTTC. It codes for CASSLYGRNSYNEQFF.

This clonotype was picked up a small number of times. The rearrangement uses TRBV7-8 and TRBJ2-3; D gene uncertain. The CDR3 consists of 14 residues. CDR1 is SGHVS, CDR2 FQNEAQ, per germline. Trimming pared 3 bases from V and 1 base from J, leaving 8 bases between. CDR3 DNA sequence: TGTGCCAGCAGCTTGCTTTCCGGCACAGATACGCAGTATTTT. Protein product: CASSLLSGTDTQYF.

The CDR3 here is CASSQVVSRNSPLHF. The CDR3 DNA reads TGCGCCAGCAGCCAAGTGGTCTCCCGTAATTCACCCCTCCACTTT. The V gene is TRBV4-1, the J gene TRBJ1-6; D not resolved. The CDR3 loop spans 15 amino acids. Germline CDR1 and CDR2: MGHRA and YSYEKL. V lost 1 base, J lost 6 bases, and 10 bases lay in between.

In this sample, this clonotype turned up once. V is TRBV4-1 and J is TRBJ2-5; 9 bases agree with TRBD2. Trimming removed 1 base from V and 1 base from J; junction bases left unmatched: 10. Germline CDR1 MGHRA, CDR2 YSYEKL. The CDR3 has 18 residues. The CDR3 loop is CASSQVHSPAGGQETQYF. The CDR3 DNA reads as TGCGCCAGCAGCCAAGTACATTCGCCAGCGGGGGGCCAAGAGACCCAGTACTTC.

With regard to this clonotype: The junction departs from germline at one end; a sequencing error may be responsible. The V gene is TRBV5-1, the J gene TRBJ2-2; D unresolved. The CDR3 runs to 14 residues. In germline, CDR1 is SGHRS, CDR2 YFSETQ. The CDR3 nucleotides are TGCGCCAGCAGCTTGGAACCTAACACCAGGGAGCTGTTTTTT. Translation: CASSLEPNTRELFF.

The chain has TRBV6-5 and TRBJ1-2, with TRBD1 as a possible D gene (5 bases). V dropped 6 bases and J dropped 8 bases, with 16 bases sitting between them. The CDR3 is 13 residues long. The germline CDR1 and CDR2 sequences are MNHEY and SVGAGI. This chain's CDR3 is CASRAGLTGGYTF. The CDR3 DNA reads as TGTGCCAGCAGAGCAGGGCTTACTGGAGGCTACACCTTC.

The CDR3 reads CASSSPGRSSDTQYF. DNA of the CDR3: TGTGCCAGCAGTTCCCCGGGACGCAGTTCAGATACGCAGTATTTT. The genes are TRBV12-3 or TRBV12-4 and TRBJ2-3, with D tentatively TRBD1 or TRBD2 (5 bases each). The V end was cut by 4 bases, the J end by 4 bases, with 15 bases between. The CDR3 consists of 15 residues.

J is TRBJ2-1 and V is TRBV6-5, with TRBD2 identical over 13 bases. This CDR3 region has 17 residues. The germline V gene encodes CDR1 MNHEY and CDR2 SVGAGI. Trimming at V came to 0 bases and at J to 8 bases, leaving 7 bases not matched to a gene. The CDR3 DNA reads TGTGCCAGCAGTTACTCGAGCACTAGCGGGGGGGTGGATGAGCAGTTCTTC. This sequence encodes CASSYSSTSGGVDEQFF.

A word on this clonotype: A single base separates this from a much larger clone, so it may be a read error. This sequence joins TRBV20-1 and TRBJ1-5, with 8 nucleotides matching TRBD1. This CDR3 spans 14 amino acids. Germline V lookup: CDR1 DFQATT, CDR2 SNEGSKA (reference sequence). Trimming at V came to 3 bases and at J to 7 bases, leaving 8 bases not matched to a gene. The CDR3 region is CSASKAGGGQPQHF. CDR3 sequence (DNA): TGCAGTGCTAGTAAAGCAGGGGGCGGACAGCCCCAGCATTTT.